These 9 T cell receptor beta chains came from one sample sequenced in a study of Tregs in tolerant kidney transplant recipients. Related graft donors supplied nonmyeloablative bone marrow transplants, and mixed chimerism was transient. The protocol was immunoSEQ multiplex PCR, while the TCRdb copy is restricted to in-frame clones and leaves out a portion. Recorded for this sample: approximately 6,000 clones. Sample: CD8+ T cells from blood (PBMCs), taken 12 months after the transplant. Receptor source: a human patient who received a combined kidney and bone marrow transplant. Part of the T cells may come from the graft donor.

As regards this clone: The read comes to an end 3 residues before the CDR3 does, leaving the germline J gene to fill in the end. V usage is TRBV11-2 and J usage is TRBJ2-7; 8 nucleotides line up with TRBD2. The CDR3 length is 15 residues. Trimming took 5 bases from V and 5 from J; bases not matched to a gene: 11. Germline CDR1 and CDR2: SGHAT and FQNNGV. The CDR3 loop is CASSPSGSRGDEQYF. CDR3 DNA (partial): TGTGCCAGCAGCCCCAGCGGGAGTAGAGGCGACGAG.

Comment on this clone: The CDR3 end is not reached by the read, which stops 3 residues before it; the germline J gene fills it in. This sequence joins TRBV11-2 and TRBJ2-3, with TRBD2 identical over 7 bases. Losses at the gene ends were 3 bases for V and 3 bases for J; bases not matched to a gene: 6. The CDR3 has 15 residues. Per the germline V gene, CDR1 is SGHAT and CDR2 is FQNNGV. CDR3 loop: CASSFAGEGTDTQYF. The sequenced CDR3 bases are TGTGCCAGCAGCTTTGCGGGAGAGGGAACAGATACG. Full variable domain (outside the CDR3, taken from reference TRBV11-2 and TRBJ2-3): EAGVAQSPRYKIIEKRQSVAFWCNPISGHATLYWYQQILGQGPKLLIQFQNNGVVDDSQLPKDRFSAERLKGVDSTLKIQPAKLEDSAVYLCASSFAGEGTDTQYFGPGTRLTVL.

Worth noting for this clone: Read sequence stops 3 residues before the CDR3 end, and the germline J gene provides the missing end. J is TRBJ2-7 and V is TRBV19; 10 bases are a match to TRBD2. Germline values: CDR1 LNHDA, CDR2 SQIVND (reference sequence). This CDR3 contains 15 residues. J gave up 4 bases and V 4 bases, and 7 bases lay outside the gene matches. This chain's CDR3 is CASSTLAGVAYEQYF. The part of the CDR3 DNA that was read is TGTGCCAGTAGTACTCTAGCGGGAGTTGCATACGAG.

Comment on this clone: With the read ending 3 residues before the CDR3 end, the germline J gene is used to fill in that end. The chain carries TRBV20-1 and TRBJ2-7, with D maybe TRBD2 (6 bases). Germline V gene sequence: CDR1 DFQATT, CDR2 SNEGSKA (reference sequence). The CDR3 spans 14 residues. Trimming took off 0 bases at V and 3 bases at J, with 12 bases between the two ends. The sequenced CDR3 bases are TGCAGTGCTAGAGAGACTAGTGTCTTCTACGAG. Residues: CSARETSVFYE. The CDR3 as a whole reads CSARETSVFYEQYF.

Points on this clone: Read sequence stops 3 residues before the CDR3 end, and the germline J gene provides the missing end. The chain employs TRBV7-9 and TRBJ2-6; D gene ambiguous. CDR1 and CDR2 (germline): SEHNR, FQNEAQ (reference sequence). The CDR3 consists of 14 residues. V lost 3 bases, J lost 2 bases, and 5 bases lay in between. Incomplete CDR3 DNA: TGTGCCAGCAGCTTGACTCCTGGGGCCAACGTC. This sequence encodes CASSLTPGANV. The entire CDR3 is CASSLTPGANVLTF.

Notes on this clone: The read ends 3 residues before the CDR3 terminus; that terminus is restored from the germline J gene. The chain uses TRBV18 and TRBJ1-1; 8 positions match TRBD1. Per germline, CDR1 KGHSH and CDR2 LQKENI. The trim removed 5 bases at V and 2 bases at J, leaving 4 bases unmatched. The CDR3 runs to 14 residues. The covered CDR3 bases are TGTGCCAGCTCATTGACAGGGGCCAACACTGAA. It encodes CASSLTGANTE. The CDR3, in full, reads CASSLTGANTEAFF.

Regarding this clone: The CDR3 extends 3 residues past the end of the read, so its final part is completed from the germline J gene. This sequence joins TRBV6-1 and TRBJ1-5; D may be TRBD1 (6 bases). The V end lost 1 base, the J end lost 1 base, and 8 bases lay between the germline ends. The germline V gene has CDR1 MNHNS and CDR2 SASEGT. The CDR3 has 15 amino acids. The sequenced CDR3 bases are TGTGCCAGCAGTGAAGTTAGGGGGAGCAATCAGCCC. This sequence encodes CASSEVRGSNQP. The CDR3 reads in full as CASSEVRGSNQPQHF.

Concerning this clone: The CDR3 goes on 3 residues after the read ends, and that part is filled in from the germline J gene. The J gene is TRBJ1-1, the V gene TRBV7-9; D perhaps matches TRBD1 (6 bases). CDR1 and CDR2 (germline): SEHNR, FQNEAQ (reference sequence). Deletions cut 6 bases from V and 5 bases from J, with 16 bases between. This CDR3 has 14 residues. This chain's CDR3 is CASSQPIRGTEAFF. The sequenced part of the CDR3 DNA is TGTGCCAGCAGTCAGCCCATCAGGGGTACTGAA.

A word on this clone: The read terminates 3 residues ahead of where the CDR3 ends, so the germline J gene completes it. The chain links TRBV20-1 to TRBJ2-1; D may be TRBD2 (6 bases). Trimming took 6 bases from V and 3 from J, leaving 12 bases between them. This CDR3 is 13 amino acids long. The germline V gene encodes CDR1 DFQATT and CDR2 SNEGSKA (reference sequence). The part of the CDR3 DNA that was read is TGCAGTGCCGTCCGGACTAACTACAATGAG. Translation: CSAVRTNYNE. The entire CDR3 protein is CSAVRTNYNEQFF.